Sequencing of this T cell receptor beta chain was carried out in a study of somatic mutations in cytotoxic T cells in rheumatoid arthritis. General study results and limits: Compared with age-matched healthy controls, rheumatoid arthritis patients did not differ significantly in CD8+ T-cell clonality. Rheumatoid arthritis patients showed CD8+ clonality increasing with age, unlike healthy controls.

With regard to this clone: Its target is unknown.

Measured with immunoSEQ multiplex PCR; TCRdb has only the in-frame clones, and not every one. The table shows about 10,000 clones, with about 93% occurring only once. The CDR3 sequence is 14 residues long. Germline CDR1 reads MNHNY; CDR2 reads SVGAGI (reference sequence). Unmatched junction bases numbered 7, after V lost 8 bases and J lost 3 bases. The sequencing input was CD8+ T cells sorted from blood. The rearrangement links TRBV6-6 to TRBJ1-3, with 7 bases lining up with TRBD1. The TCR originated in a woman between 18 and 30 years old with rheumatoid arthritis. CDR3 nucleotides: TGTGCCAGCGTGAACAGGGGACTTGGAAACACCATATATTTT. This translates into CASVNRGLGNTIYF.